Below are 10 T cell receptor beta chains sequenced from a single sample in a study of cytomegalovirus exposure and HLA in healthy donors. 60 Vbeta and 13 Jbeta primers were used in PCR. This table comes from immunoSEQ multiplex PCR, and its TCRdb copy is limited to in-frame clones, with some not included. Of some 93,000 clones listed, about two thirds are singletons. Sequencing was performed on PBMCs. These TCRs come from a boy younger than 18 in good health and CMV-seropositive.

The gene calls are TRBV7-9 and TRBJ2-3; D is unclear. Deletions cut 6 bases from V and 0 bases from J, with 16 bases between. Germline values: CDR1 SEHNR, CDR2 FQNEAQ (reference sequence). This CDR3 contains 16 residues. The CDR3 DNA is TGTGCCAGCAGTCGCACGTTGGCACAAAGCACAGATACGCAGTATTTT. It translates to CASSRTLAQSTDTQYF.

V gene TRBV19 combines with J gene TRBJ1-4; 7 bases fit TRBD1. The junction had 6 bases not matched to a gene; V was cut back by 4 bases and J by 4 bases. Germline loops: CDR1 LNHDA, CDR2 SQIVND (reference sequence). CDR3 length: 15 amino acids. For the CDR3, the DNA is TGTGCCAGTAGTACTGGACAGGTCGATAATGAAAAACTGTTTTTT. The encoded protein is CASSTGQVDNEKLFF.

V gene TRBV9 combines with J gene TRBJ1-5; the D is unclear. Between the trimmed V and J ends, which lost 5 bases and 4 bases, there was a span of 13 bases. CDR1 is SGDLS, CDR2 YYNGEE, per germline. This CDR3 is 14 amino acids long. CDR3 sequence (DNA): TGTGCCAGCAGTTTTGGACGGACTAATCAGCCCCAGCATTTT. It translates to CASSFGRTNQPQHF.

This clone has a single count. Germline is not matched at one junction end, which may reflect a read error. In DNA form, the CDR3 reads TGTGCCAGCAGAAGATCAAAGCGGGGGGGTTTACAGCACTTC. Its translation is CASRRSKRGGLQHF. This chain links TRBV6-5 with TRBJ2-4, with TRBD2 matching over 10 bases. The length of the CDR3 is 14 residues. Looked up from germline, CDR1 is MNHEY and CDR2 is SVGAGI.

The rearrangement links TRBV27 to TRBJ1-2; no definite D call. Trimming left V 2 bases short and J 4 bases short, with 8 bases between. The CDR3 is 13 amino acids. Germline V gives CDR1 MNHEY, CDR2 SMNVEV (reference sequence). This chain's CDR3 is CASSLRRAYGYTF. The CDR3 nucleotides read TGTGCCAGCAGTTTACGGAGGGCCTATGGCTACACCTTC.

The rearrangement links TRBV21-1 to TRBJ1-6; the DNA was not used to check the table's D call, TRBD1. TRBV21-1 is termed a pseudogene. The CDR3 has 15 residues. As DNA, the CDR3 is TGTGCCAGCAGCAAAGTCCCAGGGATCAATTCACCCCTCCACTTT. As protein: CASSKVPGINSPLHF.

The genes are TRBV9 and TRBJ2-1; a possible D gene is TRBD1 (6 bases). Germline V gene sequence: CDR1 SGDLS, CDR2 YYNGEE. The V and J ends lost 3 bases and 1 base respectively, with 11 bases between them. The CDR3 is 15 residues long. The CDR3 sequence is CASSGTGTSYNEQFF. The CDR3 DNA follows: TGTGCCAGCAGCGGAACCGGGACATCCTACAATGAGCAGTTCTTC.

This clone came up once. The gene calls are TRBV7-9 and TRBJ1-1; tentatively, D is TRBD1 (5 bases). Germline-derived CDR1 and CDR2 are SEHNR and FQNEAQ (reference sequence). Deletions cut 1 base from V and 10 bases from J, with 16 bases between. The CDR3 runs to 14 residues. DNA for the CDR3: TGTGCCAGCAGCTTAGTTTGGGGGGTTAGCGGAGCTTTCTTT. This codes for CASSLVWGVSGAFF.

This clone has a handful of counts. The chain joins TRBV29-1 to TRBJ2-2; 12 bases map to TRBD2. CDR3 length equals 15 residues. V lost 7 bases to trimming and J lost 4 bases; unmatched junction nucleotides: 7. Germline V lookup: CDR1 SQVTM, CDR2 ANQGSEA. The CDR3 loop reads CSAELAGGITGELFF. The CDR3 DNA reads as TGCAGCGCCGAGCTAGCGGGAGGGATCACCGGGGAGCTGTTTTTT.

The chain uses TRBV10-2 and TRBJ2-7; 8 positions match TRBD2. Germline CDR1 and CDR2: WSHSY and SAAADI. This CDR3 comprises 15 residues. Trimming took 3 bases from V and 4 from J; bases not matched to a gene: 8. CDR3 sequence (DNA): TGCGCCAGCAGTGACCCACAGCGGGGGCAATACGAGCAGTACTTC. It is translated as CASSDPQRGQYEQYF.